The 2 T cell receptor beta chains below all came from one sample that was sequenced in a study of response to subunit inactivated influenza vaccine. One entry per CDR3 protein, called by TCRdb with MiXCR from the RT-PCR reads. The table lists roughly 700,000 distinct CDR3 sequences, roughly 13% of them singletons, with approximately 7% in the top ten. The sequencing here drew on PBMCs from blood, taken less than 15 days before vaccination. The receptor source for this set is a man in his forties or fifties who received an inactivated influenza vaccine.

This clonotype was picked up a small number of times. V is TRBV5-1 and J is TRBJ2-3; 8 nucleotides align to TRBD1. V gave up 0 bases and J gave up 0 bases; unmatched junction bases: 6. Looked up from germline, CDR1 is SGHRS and CDR2 is YFSETQ. This CDR3 contains 17 residues. The chain's CDR3 is CASSLGPGGPSTDTQYF. The CDR3, as DNA: TGCGCCAGCAGCTTGGGTCCAGGGGGCCCTAGCACAGATACGCAGTATTTT.

This clonotype occurred many times. The rearrangement joins TRBV29-1 to TRBJ2-1; D is ambiguous. V lost 3 bases and J 4 bases, leaving 10 bases between the germline ends. Per the germline V gene, CDR1 is SQVTM and CDR2 is ANQGSEA. The CDR3 is 13 amino acids. CDR3 DNA: TGCAGCGTTGAGGAGTCCATTTACAATGAGCAGTTCTTC. Its translation: CSVEESIYNEQFF.